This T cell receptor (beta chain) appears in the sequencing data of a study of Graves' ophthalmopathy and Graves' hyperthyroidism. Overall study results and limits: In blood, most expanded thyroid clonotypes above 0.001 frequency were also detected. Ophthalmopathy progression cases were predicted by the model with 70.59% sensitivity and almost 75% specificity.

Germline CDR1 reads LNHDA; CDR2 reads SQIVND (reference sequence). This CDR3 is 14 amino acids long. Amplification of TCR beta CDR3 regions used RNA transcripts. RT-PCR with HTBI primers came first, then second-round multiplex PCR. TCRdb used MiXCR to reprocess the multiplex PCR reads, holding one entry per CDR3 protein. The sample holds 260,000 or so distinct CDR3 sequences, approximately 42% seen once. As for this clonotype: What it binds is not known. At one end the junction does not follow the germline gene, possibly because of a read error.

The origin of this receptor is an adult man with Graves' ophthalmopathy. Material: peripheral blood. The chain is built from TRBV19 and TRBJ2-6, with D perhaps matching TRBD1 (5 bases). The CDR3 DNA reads TGTGCCAGTAGTATGGGTGCTGGGGCCAGCGTCCTGACTTTC. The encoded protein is CASSMGAGASVLTF.